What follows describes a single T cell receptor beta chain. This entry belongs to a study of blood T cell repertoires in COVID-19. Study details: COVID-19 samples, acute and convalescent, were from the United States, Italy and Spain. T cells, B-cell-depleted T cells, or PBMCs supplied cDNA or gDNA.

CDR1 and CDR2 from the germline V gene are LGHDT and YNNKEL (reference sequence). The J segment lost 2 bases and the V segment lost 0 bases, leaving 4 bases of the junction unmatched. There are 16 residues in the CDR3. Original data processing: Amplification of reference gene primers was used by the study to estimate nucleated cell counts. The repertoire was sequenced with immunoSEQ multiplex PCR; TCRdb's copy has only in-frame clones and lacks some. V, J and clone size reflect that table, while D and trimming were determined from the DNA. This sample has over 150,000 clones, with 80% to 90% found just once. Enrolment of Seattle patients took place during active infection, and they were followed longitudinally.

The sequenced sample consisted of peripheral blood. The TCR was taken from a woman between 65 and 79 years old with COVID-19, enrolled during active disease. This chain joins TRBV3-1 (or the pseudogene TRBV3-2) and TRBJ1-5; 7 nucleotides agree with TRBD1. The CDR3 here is CASSQDARGGNQPQHF. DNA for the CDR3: TGTGCCAGCAGCCAAGACGCCAGGGGGGGCAATCAGCCCCAGCATTTT.